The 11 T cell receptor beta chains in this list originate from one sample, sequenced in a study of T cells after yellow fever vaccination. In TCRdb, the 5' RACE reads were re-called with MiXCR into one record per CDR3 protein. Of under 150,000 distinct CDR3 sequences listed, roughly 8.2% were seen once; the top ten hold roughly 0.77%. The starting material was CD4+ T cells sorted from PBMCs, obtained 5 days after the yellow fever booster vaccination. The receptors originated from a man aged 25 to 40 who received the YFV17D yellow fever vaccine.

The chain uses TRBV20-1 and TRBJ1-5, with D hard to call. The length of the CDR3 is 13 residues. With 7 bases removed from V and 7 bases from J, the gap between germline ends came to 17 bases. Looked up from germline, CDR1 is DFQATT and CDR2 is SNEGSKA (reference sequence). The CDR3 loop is CSVIQRPGQPQHF. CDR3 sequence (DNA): TGCAGTGTCATACAGAGGCCCGGCCAGCCCCAGCATTTT.

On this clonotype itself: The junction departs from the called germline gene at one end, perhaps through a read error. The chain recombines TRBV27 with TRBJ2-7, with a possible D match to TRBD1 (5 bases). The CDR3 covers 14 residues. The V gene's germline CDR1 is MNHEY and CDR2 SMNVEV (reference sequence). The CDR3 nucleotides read TGTGTCAGCAGTTTGGTTGGGGCTGTGTACGAGCAGTGCTTC. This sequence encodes CVSSLVGAVYEQCF.

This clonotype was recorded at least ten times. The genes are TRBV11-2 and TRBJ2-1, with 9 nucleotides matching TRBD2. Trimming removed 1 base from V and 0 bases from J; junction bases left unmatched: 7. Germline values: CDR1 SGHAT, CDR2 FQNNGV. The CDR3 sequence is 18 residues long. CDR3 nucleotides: TGTGCCAGCAGCTTAGGTGGACTAGCGAGCCTCTCCTACAATGAGCAGTTCTTC. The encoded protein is CASSLGGLASLSYNEQFF.

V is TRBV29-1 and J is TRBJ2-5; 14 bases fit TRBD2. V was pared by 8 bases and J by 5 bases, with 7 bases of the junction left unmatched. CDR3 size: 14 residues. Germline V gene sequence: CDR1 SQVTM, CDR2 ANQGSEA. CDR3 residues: CSLRLAGGPETQYF. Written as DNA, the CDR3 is TGCAGCCTCAGACTAGCGGGAGGGCCGGAGACCCAGTACTTC.

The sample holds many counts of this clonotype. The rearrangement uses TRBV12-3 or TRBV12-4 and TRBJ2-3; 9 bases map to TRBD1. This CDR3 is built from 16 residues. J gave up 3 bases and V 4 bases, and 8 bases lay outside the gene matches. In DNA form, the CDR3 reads TGTGCCAGCAGTTCCGGACAGGGGCGTTGGACAGATACGCAGTATTTT. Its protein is CASSSGQGRWTDTQYF.

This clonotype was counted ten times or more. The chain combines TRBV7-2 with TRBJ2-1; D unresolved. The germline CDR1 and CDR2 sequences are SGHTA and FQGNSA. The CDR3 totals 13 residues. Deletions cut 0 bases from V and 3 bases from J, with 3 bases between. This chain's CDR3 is CASSLAVYNEQFF. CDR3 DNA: TGTGCCAGCAGCTTAGCTGTCTACAATGAGCAGTTCTTC.

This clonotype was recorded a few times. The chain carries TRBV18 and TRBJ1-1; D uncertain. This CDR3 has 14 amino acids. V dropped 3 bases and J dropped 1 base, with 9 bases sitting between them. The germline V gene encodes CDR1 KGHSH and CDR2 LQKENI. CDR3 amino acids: CASSPSRANTEAFF. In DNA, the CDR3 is TGTGCCAGCTCACCCTCCAGAGCGAACACTGAAGCTTTCTTT.

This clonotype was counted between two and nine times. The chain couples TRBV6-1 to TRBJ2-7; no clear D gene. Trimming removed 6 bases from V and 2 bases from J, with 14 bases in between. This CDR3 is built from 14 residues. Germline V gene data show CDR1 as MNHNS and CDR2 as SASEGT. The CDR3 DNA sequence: TGTGCCAGCAGCCATGACGGCACGACCTACGAGCAGTACTTC. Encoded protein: CASSHDGTTYEQYF.

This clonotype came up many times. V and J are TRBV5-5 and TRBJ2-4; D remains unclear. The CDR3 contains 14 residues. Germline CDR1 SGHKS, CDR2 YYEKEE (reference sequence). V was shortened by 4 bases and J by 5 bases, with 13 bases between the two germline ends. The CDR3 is CASSGDVSENIQYF. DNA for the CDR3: TGTGCCAGCAGCGGAGATGTAAGCGAAAACATTCAGTACTTC.

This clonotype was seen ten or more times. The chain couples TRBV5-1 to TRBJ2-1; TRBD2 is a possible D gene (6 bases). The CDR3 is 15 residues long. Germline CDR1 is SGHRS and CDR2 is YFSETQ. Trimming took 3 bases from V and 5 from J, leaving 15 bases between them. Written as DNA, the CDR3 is TGCGCCAGCAGCTGGAGGGGACCGAGGAACAATGAGCAGTTCTTC. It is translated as CASSWRGPRNNEQFF.

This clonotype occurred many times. CDR3 protein: CASSGGRDNEQFF. The CDR3, as DNA: TGTGCCAGCAGTGGAGGGAGGGACAATGAGCAGTTCTTC. The chain recombines TRBV12-3 or TRBV12-4 with TRBJ2-1; 7 bases match TRBD2. The CDR3 has 13 amino acids. With 5 bases clipped from V and 5 bases from J, the junction kept 3 bases outside the gene matches.